These 31 T cell receptor beta chains were all obtained from the same sample, sequenced in a study of identical twins. Each CDR3 protein is one row after TCRdb ran MiXCR on the 5' RACE reads. The profile shows some 630,000 distinct CDR3 sequences, about 7% of them singletons. The same data also contributed to another study, on yellow fever vaccine responses in identical twins.

Sequences were obtained from PBMCs. The receptors here all came from a woman younger than 30 in good health.

V usage is TRBV7-9 and J usage is TRBJ2-1; D assignment may be TRBD1 or TRBD2 (6 bases each). CDR1 and CDR2 (germline): SEHNR, FQNEAQ (reference sequence). V was cut by 1 base and J by 2 bases, with 15 bases left in between. There are 17 residues in the CDR3. This chain's CDR3 is CASSLGQGRDPYNEQFF. In DNA form, the CDR3 reads TGTGCCAGCAGCTTAGGTCAGGGGCGGGACCCCTACAATGAGCAGTTCTTC.

The genes are TRBV28 and TRBJ2-3, with D perhaps matching TRBD1 (6 bases). This CDR3 spans 14 amino acids. CDR1 and CDR2 from the germline V gene are MDHEN and SYDVKM. V was trimmed by 3 bases and J by 2 bases, leaving 9 bases between them. The CDR3 region has the DNA TGTGCCAGCAGTTTGGACAGCAACACAGATACGCAGTATTTT. Its protein product is CASSLDSNTDTQYF.

In this sample, this clonotype turned up many times. The chain uses TRBV13 and TRBJ1-1; no clear D gene. CDR1 is PRHDT, CDR2 FYEKMQ, per germline (reference sequence). The germline V and J ends were trimmed by 3 bases and 4 bases, with 12 bases remaining between them. The CDR3 spans 14 residues. CDR3 sequence: CASSFSRKGTEAFF. As DNA, the CDR3 is TGTGCCAGCAGCTTCTCCCGAAAGGGCACTGAAGCTTTCTTT.

The chain uses TRBV7-8 and TRBJ1-2; D is perhaps TRBD1 (6 bases). CDR3 length equals 14 residues. V lost 2 bases, J lost 5 bases, and 12 bases lay in between. Germline CDR1 and CDR2: SGHVS and FQNEAQ. CDR3 in DNA: TGTGCCAGCAGCTTATTTGGGGGGCTGTATGGCTACACCTTC. It is translated as CASSLFGGLYGYTF. The entire variable domain, with the rest obtained from reference TRBV7-8 and TRBJ1-2, is as follows: GAGVSQSPRYKVAKRGQDVALRCDPISGHVSLFWYQQALGQGPEFLTYFQNEAQLDKSGLPSDRFFAERPEGSVSTLKIQRTQQEDSAVYLCASSLFGGLYGYTFGSGTRLTVV.

The V gene is TRBV10-2, the J gene TRBJ2-5; D remains ambiguous. The germline V gene encodes CDR1 WSHSY and CDR2 SAAADI. This CDR3 region has 13 residues. V was trimmed by 4 bases and J by 5 bases, leaving 11 bases between them. In DNA, the CDR3 is TGCGCCAGCAGTGTTTGGGTCCCGGAGACCCAGTACTTC. This sequence encodes CASSVWVPETQYF.

The chain links TRBV20-1 to TRBJ2-1; the match to TRBD2 covers 8 bases. This CDR3 has 15 residues. Trimming removed 4 bases from V and 3 bases from J; junction bases left unmatched: 8. The germline V gene has CDR1 DFQATT and CDR2 SNEGSKA (reference sequence). The CDR3 spells CSAIGPLAVYNEQFF. The CDR3 nucleotides are TGCAGTGCTATCGGACCACTAGCGGTCTACAATGAGCAGTTCTTC.

This chain joins TRBV20-1 and TRBJ2-4; D is uncertain. This CDR3 is 15 amino acids long. Trimming removed 0 bases at V and 0 bases at J, with 9 bases between. From germline, CDR1 is DFQATT and CDR2 SNEGSKA (reference sequence). In DNA, the CDR3 is TGCAGTGCTAGAGACAAGGGCCTAGCCAAAAACATTCAGTACTTC. It specifies CSARDKGLAKNIQYF.

This chain joins TRBV7-2 and TRBJ1-6; perhaps TRBD1 as D (6 bases). V was trimmed by 7 bases and J by 13 bases, leaving 17 bases between them. Germline V lookup: CDR1 SGHTA, CDR2 FQGNSA. The CDR3 length is 13 residues. The DNA for the CDR3 is TGTGCCAGCAAGAGACAGGAGATTAGGCCCCTCCACTTT. It yields the protein CASKRQEIRPLHF.

Only one count was recorded for this clonotype. An end of the junction does not agree with germline; a read error may underlie this. The CDR3 reads CASSLGGNTEVFF. CDR3 coding DNA: TGTGCCAGCAGCTTGGGAGGAAACACTGAAGTTTTCTTT. This chain uses TRBV11-2 with TRBJ1-1; D call uncertain. The germline gives CDR1 SGHAT, CDR2 FQNNGV. The CDR3 has 13 residues.

The rearrangement joins TRBV20-1 to TRBJ2-7; 10 bases align to TRBD1. Trimming took 1 base from V and 3 from J; bases not matched to a gene: 6. The CDR3 runs to 15 residues. The germline V gene has CDR1 DFQATT and CDR2 SNEGSKA (reference sequence). In DNA form, the CDR3 reads TGCAGTGCTAGAGTAGACAGGGGGCTAGACTACGAGCAGTACGTC. It translates to CSARVDRGLDYEQYV.

This clonotype has ten or more counts. The chain carries TRBV3-1 and TRBJ1-5; a weak D match, TRBD1 (6 bases). The CDR3 runs 15 residues. V was shortened by 1 base and J by 6 bases, with 13 bases between the two germline ends. The germline V gene encodes CDR1 LGHDT and CDR2 YNNKEL (reference sequence). CDR3 sequence reads: CASSQGTQGIQPQHF. In DNA form, the CDR3 reads TGTGCCAGCAGCCAAGGTACACAGGGAATTCAGCCCCAGCATTTT. Complete variable domain (other parts from reference TRBV3-1 and TRBJ1-5): DTAVSQTPKYLVTQMGNDKSIKCEQNLGHDTMYWYKQDSKKFLKIMFSYNNKELIINETVPNRFSPKSPDKAHLNLHINSLELGDSAVYFCASSQGTQGIQPQHFGDGTRLSIL.

This clonotype was counted a few times. The rearrangement joins TRBV20-1 to TRBJ2-5; 8 nucleotides agree with TRBD1. Germline assignment: CDR1 DFQATT and CDR2 SNEGSKA (reference sequence). The CDR3 contains 13 residues. Germline trimming cut 4 bases from V and 1 base from J; bases unmatched to any gene: 2. Written as DNA, the CDR3 is TGCAGTGCTAAGGACAGGGTCCAAGAGACCCAGTACTTC. Its protein is CSAKDRVQETQYF.

The V gene is TRBV7-2, the J gene TRBJ2-7; D gene uncertain. In germline, CDR1 is SGHTA, CDR2 FQGNSA. The CDR3 spans 13 residues. Trimming left V 4 bases short and J 1 base short, with 8 bases between. This CDR3 reads CASSYGRSYEQYF. The CDR3, as DNA: TGTGCCAGCAGCTACGGACGTTCCTACGAGCAGTACTTC. The complete variable domain, with remaining parts taken from reference TRBV7-2 and TRBJ2-7, reads GAGVSQSPSNKVTEKGKDVELRCDPISGHTALYWYRQSLGQGLEFLIYFQGNSAPDKSGLPSDRFSAERTGGSVSTLTIQRTQQEDSAVYLCASSYGRSYEQYFGPGTRLTVT.

The V call is TRBV29-1, the J call TRBJ1-1; possibly TRBD1 for D (5 bases). Germline assignment: CDR1 SQVTM and CDR2 ANQGSEA. Trimming took 4 bases from V and 0 from J, leaving 9 bases between them. CDR3 length: 13 amino acids. The CDR3 nucleotides read TGCAGCGTTGCTGACAGACTGAACACTGAAGCTTTCTTT. It codes for CSVADRLNTEAFF.

Ten or more counts support this clonotype. The DNA of the CDR3 is TGCAGCTGTATGGACAGGTCCGGCGAGCAGTACGTC. Translation gives CSCMDRSGEQYV. The J gene is TRBJ2-7, the V gene TRBV29-1, with 7 nucleotides matching TRBD1. CDR1 and CDR2 (germline): SQVTM, ANQGSEA. The J segment lost 6 bases and the V segment lost 8 bases, leaving 10 bases of the junction unmatched. The CDR3 has 12 amino acids.

The chain recombines TRBV11-1 with TRBJ2-1; TRBD1 might be the D (6 bases). This CDR3 is 19 amino acids long. V was cut by 1 base and J by 0 bases, with 19 bases left in between. CDR1 SGHAT and CDR2 FQDESV come from the germline V gene (reference sequence). The CDR3 loop reads CASSLGWPRTESSYNEQFF. CDR3 coding DNA: TGTGCCAGCAGCTTAGGGTGGCCTCGGACAGAGAGCTCCTACAATGAGCAGTTCTTC.

The rearrangement uses TRBV2 and TRBJ2-6, with D perhaps matching TRBD1 (5 bases). Per the germline V gene, CDR1 is SNHLY and CDR2 is FYNNEI. V lost 8 bases and J lost 4, with 9 bases in between. This CDR3 has 13 amino acids. Written as DNA, the CDR3 is TGTGCCAGCGACCCAGGGGGGGCCAACGTCCTGACTTTC. Amino acids: CASDPGGANVLTF.

This chain joins TRBV20-1 and TRBJ1-2, with 8 bases lining up with TRBD1. The ends lost 0 bases at V and 8 bases at J; junction bases unmatched: 11. CDR1 DFQATT and CDR2 SNEGSKA come from the germline V gene (reference sequence). This CDR3 spans 15 amino acids. CDR3 residues: CSARDPSRGHDGYTF. The CDR3 DNA sequence: TGCAGTGCTAGAGATCCCAGCAGGGGGCATGACGGCTACACCTTC.

This clonotype turned up a few times. The chain employs TRBV6-5 and TRBJ2-1; 10 bases map to TRBD2. CDR3 length: 17 amino acids. After removal of 0 bases from V and 0 bases from J, the junction contained 2 bases not matched to a gene. The germline V gene has CDR1 MNHEY and CDR2 SVGAGI. As DNA, the CDR3 is TGTGCCAGCAGTTACTCCCCTAGCGGGAGCTCCTACAATGAGCAGTTCTTC. Translated: CASSYSPSGSSYNEQFF.

This clonotype was seen ten or more times. The rearrangement uses TRBV12-3 or TRBV12-4 and TRBJ2-3; TRBD2 is a possible D gene (6 bases). This CDR3 has 13 amino acids. V was cut by 7 bases and J by 2 bases, with 10 bases left in between. The CDR3 here is CASTGGATDTQYF. For the CDR3, the DNA is TGTGCCAGCACCGGGGGAGCCACAGATACGCAGTATTTT.

The chain combines TRBV12-3 or TRBV12-4 with TRBJ1-2; D unclear. V lost 1 base and J lost 10, with 13 bases in between. The CDR3 spans 13 residues. The CDR3, as DNA: TGTGCCAGCAGTTTAGGCTCAGTGAGGTTCTACACCTTC. This translates into CASSLGSVRFYTF.

V is TRBV5-1 and J is TRBJ2-3; 11 bases match TRBD2. The CDR3 is 16 residues long. The trim removed 1 base at V and 4 bases at J, leaving 5 bases unmatched. Germline V CDR1 and CDR2: SGHRS, YFSETQ. Here the CDR3 DNA reads TGCGCCAGCAGCTTGACTAGCGGGGGACGCGCAGATACGCAGTATTTT. It codes for CASSLTSGGRADTQYF.

This clonotype was found many times. The chain couples TRBV6-1 to TRBJ1-5; D is ambiguous. The V and J ends lost 6 bases and 1 base respectively, with 10 bases between them. Germline V gene sequence: CDR1 MNHNS, CDR2 SASEGT. The CDR3 is 14 amino acids. The CDR3 protein is CASSLGMSNQPQHF. The CDR3 coding sequence is TGTGCCAGCAGCCTCGGGATGAGCAATCAGCCCCAGCATTTT.

This sequence joins TRBV2 and TRBJ2-3; 12 nucleotides match TRBD2. CDR3 length: 16 amino acids. J was trimmed by 3 bases and V by 7 bases; bases with no gene match: 8. In germline, CDR1 is SNHLY, CDR2 FYNNEI. The CDR3 sequence: CASTVTSGGTTDTQYF. The CDR3 nucleotides read TGTGCCAGCACCGTTACTAGCGGGGGGACTACAGATACGCAGTATTTT.

Only a few counts were recorded for this clonotype. CDR3 sequence reads: CASRRTSGGDIQYF. Here the CDR3 DNA reads TGTGCCAGCAGGCGAACTAGCGGGGGGGACATTCAGTACTTC. The V and J genes are TRBV6-1 and TRBJ2-4; 13 positions agree with TRBD2. The CDR3 sequence is 14 residues long. Germline-derived CDR1 and CDR2 are MNHNS and SASEGT. The trim removed 6 bases at V and 8 bases at J, leaving 4 bases unmatched.

This clonotype has ten or more counts. The J gene is TRBJ2-3, the V gene TRBV29-1, with D perhaps TRBD2 (5 bases). The CDR3 has 12 amino acids. Trimming cost V 3 bases and J 4 bases, with 8 bases left between them. CDR1 SQVTM and CDR2 ANQGSEA come from the germline V gene. Written as DNA, the CDR3 is TGCAGCGTTGAGGGAGTCGCAGATACGCAGTATTTT. This codes for CSVEGVADTQYF.

V usage is TRBV5-5 and J usage is TRBJ2-7, with 11 positions matching TRBD2. The CDR3 has 16 residues. After removal of 1 base from V and 1 base from J, the junction contained 4 bases not matched to a gene. Germline V gene sequence: CDR1 SGHKS, CDR2 YYEKEE (reference sequence). The CDR3 DNA sequence: TGTGCCAGCAGCTTGCACGGGACTAGCGGTTCCTACGAGCAGTACTTC. As protein: CASSLHGTSGSYEQYF. Complete variable domain (other parts from reference TRBV5-5 and TRBJ2-7): DAGVTQSPTHLIKTRGQQVTLRCSPISGHKSVSWYQQVLGQGPQFIFQYYEKEERGRGNFPDRFSARQFPNYSSELNVNALLLGDSALYLCASSLHGTSGSYEQYFGPGTRLTVT.

The chain carries TRBV2 and TRBJ2-5, with D possibly matching TRBD2 (6 bases). V was trimmed by 7 bases and J by 0 bases, leaving 12 bases between them. CDR1 is SNHLY, CDR2 FYNNEI, per germline. This CDR3 comprises 14 residues. The CDR3 coding sequence is TGTGCCAGCAAGCTCCTAGCGTACCAAGAGACCCAGTACTTC. Encoded protein: CASKLLAYQETQYF.

The chain is built from TRBV7-9 and TRBJ1-1; 8 positions agree with TRBD1. The CDR3 sequence is 13 residues long. V shed 2 bases and J 10 bases; nucleotides not matched to a gene: 6. Germline assignment: CDR1 SEHNR and CDR2 FQNEAQ (reference sequence). CDR3 DNA: TGTGCCAGCAGCTTAAGGACAGGGTCGATAGCTTTCTTT. Amino acids: CASSLRTGSIAFF.

The gene calls are TRBV6-1 and TRBJ2-2; TRBD1 might be the D (6 bases). Germline assignment: CDR1 MNHNS and CDR2 SASEGT. Between the trimmed V and J ends, which lost 10 bases and 1 base, there was a span of 10 bases. CDR3 length equals 13 residues. This CDR3 reads CAITDRNTGELFF. CDR3 DNA sequence: TGTGCCATTACGGACAGGAACACCGGGGAGCTGTTTTTT.

This clonotype was recorded many times. The chain joins TRBV10-3 to TRBJ1-1, with D unclear. The CDR3 spans 12 residues. Germline CDR1 and CDR2: ENHRY and SYGVKD. Trimming took off 2 bases at V and 11 bases at J, with 12 bases between the two ends. Written as DNA, the CDR3 is TGTGCCATCAGTGAGAGCCAGTTGTTTGCTTTCTTT. It translates to CAISESQLFAFF.